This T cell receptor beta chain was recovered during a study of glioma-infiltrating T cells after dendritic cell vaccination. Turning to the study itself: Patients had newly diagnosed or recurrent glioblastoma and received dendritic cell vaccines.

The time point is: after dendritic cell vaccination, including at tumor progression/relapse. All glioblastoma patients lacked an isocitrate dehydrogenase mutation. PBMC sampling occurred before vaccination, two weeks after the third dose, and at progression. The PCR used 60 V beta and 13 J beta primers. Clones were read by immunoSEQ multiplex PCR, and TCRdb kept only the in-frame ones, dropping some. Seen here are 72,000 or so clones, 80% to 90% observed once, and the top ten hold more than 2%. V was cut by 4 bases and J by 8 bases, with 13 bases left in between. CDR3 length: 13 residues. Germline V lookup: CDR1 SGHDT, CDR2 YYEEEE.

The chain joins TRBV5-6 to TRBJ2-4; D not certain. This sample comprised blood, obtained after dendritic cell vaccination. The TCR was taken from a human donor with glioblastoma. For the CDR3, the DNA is TGTGCCAGCAGCCCTGCCGGGTGGGACATTCAGTACTTC. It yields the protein CASSPAGWDIQYF.